This TCR beta chain appears in the sequencing data of a study of cytomegalovirus exposure and HLA in healthy donors. Healthy bone marrow donors made up the cohort. Nominally healthy donors provided the samples, though records likely missed some immune exposures. As concerns this clone: The target antigen is unknown.

Study findings and constraints: Later on, analysis showed that most CMV-associated TCR beta chains appeared to be HLA-restricted. According to an earlier analysis, most TCR beta V segments yielded productive rearrangements about 87% or about 30% of the time.

Germline CDR1 and CDR2: KGHSH and LQKENI. The J segment lost 1 base and the V segment lost 1 base, leaving 7 bases of the junction unmatched. The CDR3 loop spans 16 amino acids. It was with 60 Vbeta and 13 Jbeta primers that the PCR ran. The table came from immunoSEQ multiplex PCR; TCRdb's copy has only in-frame clones and leaves some out. The repertoire has 200,000 or so clones, about 81% of them found once; the top ten carry 5.5% to 7%. The sequencing input was PBMCs. The receptor was isolated from a woman aged 50 to 60 in good health and CMV-seropositive. This chain joins TRBV18 and TRBJ2-7; 7 bases map to TRBD2. CDR3 DNA sequence: TGTGCCAGCTCACCACGAAATCGCGGGGGTTCCTACGAGCAGTACTTC. Its translation: CASSPRNRGGSYEQYF.